The clone carrying this TCR beta chain has only a few counts. Its antigen is not identified. This entry is derived from a study of T cells after yellow fever vaccination. Study as a whole: The fractions with low cell numbers were processed using SMART-Seq v4 Ultra Low Input.

5'RACE template switching generated TCR cDNA, adding a universal primer site and UMIs. TCRdb independently ran MiXCR on the 5' RACE reads; one entry per CDR3 protein. The sample includes approximately 450,000 distinct CDR3 sequences, around 20% seen only once; the top ten take 15% to 20%. CDR3 size: 14 residues. V shed 7 bases and J 2 bases; nucleotides not matched to a gene: 7. Germline V gene data show CDR1 as KGHDR and CDR2 as SFDVKD. General study results and limits: Shared CD4/CD8 clonotypes were a small share, likely from convergent recombination. Clones from primary vaccination mostly reappeared after the booster (about 97% CD4, roughly 87% CD8).

The chain links TRBV24-1 to TRBJ2-7, with 7 bases fitting TRBD1. Sequenced here: PBMCs, sampled before the yellow fever booster vaccination. The sequence came from a man between 18 and 29 years old who received the YFV17D yellow fever vaccine. The CDR3 region has the DNA TGTGCCACCAGGAGGACAGGCGGTACCTACGAGCAGTACTTC. Protein product: CATRRTGGTYEQYF.